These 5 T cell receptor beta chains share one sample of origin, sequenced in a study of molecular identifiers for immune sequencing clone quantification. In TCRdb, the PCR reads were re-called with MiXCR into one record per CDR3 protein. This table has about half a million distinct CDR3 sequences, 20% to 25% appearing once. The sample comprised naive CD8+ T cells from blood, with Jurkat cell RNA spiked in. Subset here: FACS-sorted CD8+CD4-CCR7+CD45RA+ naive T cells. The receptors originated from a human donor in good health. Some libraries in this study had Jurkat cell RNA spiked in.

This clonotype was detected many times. The CDR3 loop is CASSIYGYSNQPQHF. CDR3 DNA sequence: TGTGCCAGTAGTATCTACGGGTATAGCAATCAGCCCCAGCATTTT. The rearrangement uses TRBV19 and TRBJ1-5; D unresolved. V was pared by 3 bases and J by 0 bases, with 9 bases between. This CDR3 is built from 15 residues. CDR1 is LNHDA and CDR2 is SQIVND in the germline V gene (reference sequence).

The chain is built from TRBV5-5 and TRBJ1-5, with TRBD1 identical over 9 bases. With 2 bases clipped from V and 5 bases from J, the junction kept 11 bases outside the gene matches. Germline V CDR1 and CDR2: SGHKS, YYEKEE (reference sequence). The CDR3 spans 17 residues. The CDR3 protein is CASSFFPQGANDQPQHF. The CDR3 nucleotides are TGTGCCAGCAGCTTCTTCCCACAGGGGGCGAACGATCAGCCCCAGCATTTT.

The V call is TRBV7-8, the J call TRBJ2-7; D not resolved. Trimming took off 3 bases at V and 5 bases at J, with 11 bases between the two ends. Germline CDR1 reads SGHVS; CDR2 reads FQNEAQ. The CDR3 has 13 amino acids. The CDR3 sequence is CASSFYGQHEQYF. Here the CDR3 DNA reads TGTGCCAGCAGCTTTTATGGGCAGCACGAGCAGTACTTC.

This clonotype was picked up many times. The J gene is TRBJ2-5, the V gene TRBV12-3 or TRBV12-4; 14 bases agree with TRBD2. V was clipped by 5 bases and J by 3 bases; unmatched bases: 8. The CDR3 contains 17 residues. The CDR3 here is CASSPGLAGGLEETQYF. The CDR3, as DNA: TGTGCCAGCAGTCCTGGACTAGCGGGAGGCCTGGAAGAGACCCAGTACTTC.

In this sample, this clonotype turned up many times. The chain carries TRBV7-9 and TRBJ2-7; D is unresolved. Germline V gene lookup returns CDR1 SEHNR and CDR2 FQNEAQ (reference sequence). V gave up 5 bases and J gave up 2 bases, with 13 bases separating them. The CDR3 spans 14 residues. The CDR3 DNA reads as TGTGCCAGCAGCCCCCCACGGGCCCCCTACGAGCAGTACTTC. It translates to CASSPPRAPYEQYF.